One sample yielded the 13 T cell receptor beta chains listed below, sequenced in a study of tumor-infiltrating lymphocytes in primary liver carcinoma. The template, around 520 ng total RNA, yielded TCR beta cDNA made with a constant-region primer. Three-round nested multiplex PCR performed with slightly modified ARM-PCR produced the TCR beta libraries. The first two PCR rounds used TRBV1-TRBV30 forward primers with a C-beta reverse primer, nine to eleven cycles each. Each CDR3 protein is one row after TCRdb ran MiXCR on the multiplex PCR reads. The sample holds around 81,000 distinct CDR3 sequences; about 64% are singletons and the top ten take around 13%. It was from approximately 20-30 mg of unsorted bulk tissue that RNA and DNA were co-extracted. The source material was liver tumor tissue from sampling region 4. Subset: tumor region T4, right-lateral pole. The receptor set was obtained from a woman aged 55-70 years with primary liver carcinoma and hepatitis B virus infection.

The CDR3 nucleotides read TGTGCCAGCAGTTTAGGGGAGAATCAGACCCAGTATTTT. Amino acids: CASSLGENQTQYF. V gene TRBV12-3 or TRBV12-4 combines with J gene TRBJ1-5, with D perhaps matching TRBD2 (5 bases). The J call may be incorrect, as the DNA end agrees better with TRBJ2-3. The CDR3 totals 13 residues.

A note on this clonotype: An end of the junction differs from the germline gene, which may be a read error. The chain employs TRBV29-1 and TRBJ2-3, with 9 bases fitting TRBD2. This CDR3 spans 15 amino acids. CDR1 and CDR2 (germline): SQVTM, ANQGSEA. The CDR3 nucleotides are TGCAGCGTGAGACTAGCGGAGTCTAGTACAGACACGCAGTATTTT. Its protein product is CSVRLAESSTDTQYF.

Concerning this clonotype: This CDR3 is missing its conserved last phenylalanine or tryptophan, likely due to a read error. It is unclear where the CDR3 begins or ends on the DNA, so no DNA is shown, and the CDR3 is as TCRdb lists it. The V call is TRBV2, the J call TRBJ1-1. Germline V gene sequence: CDR1 SNHLY, CDR2 FYNNEI. The CDR3 spans 14 residues, counting both ends. This CDR3 reads CASSEVSKNTEVFS.

Many counts were recorded for this clonotype. The chain has TRBV12-3 or TRBV12-4 and TRBJ2-1; 13 positions agree with TRBD2. The CDR3 runs 17 residues. V lost 3 bases to trimming and J lost 9 bases; unmatched junction nucleotides: 11. In DNA form, the CDR3 reads TGTGCCAGCAGTTTGGAAGGACTAGCGGGAGTATCGGGTGAGCAGTTCTTC. Residues: CASSLEGLAGVSGEQFF.

Comment on this clonotype: The junction differs from germline at one of its ends, possibly a read error. J is TRBJ2-5 and V is TRBV5-5, with D unresolved. The CDR3 has 15 residues. The V gene's germline CDR1 is SGHKS and CDR2 YYEKEE (reference sequence). The CDR3 DNA follows: TGTGCCAGTAGCTTCACTGTAAGGGCCCCCGGGACCCAGTACTTC. It specifies CASSFTVRAPGTQYF.

On this clonotype itself: The junction and the germline gene differ at one end; a read error may be behind it. The CDR3 region is CASILGVAGVADTQYF. CDR3 nucleotide sequence: TGCGCCAGCATCTTGGGTGTTGCGGGAGTGGCCGATACGCAGTATTTT. The chain has TRBV5-5 and TRBJ2-3; 7 nucleotides line up with TRBD2. The germline V gene has CDR1 SGHKS and CDR2 YYEKEE (reference sequence). The CDR3 totals 16 residues.

With regard to this clonotype: Relative to the germline gene, one junction end is altered; a read error may explain this. V gene TRBV7-9 combines with J gene TRBJ2-1; TRBD2 aligns across 10 bases. CDR1 and CDR2 from the germline V gene are SEHNR and FQNEAQ (reference sequence). The length of the CDR3 is 17 residues. The CDR3 sequence: CASSLEALAGGYSEQFF. The DNA of the CDR3 is TGTGCCAGCAGCCTAGAGGCCTTAGCGGGAGGCTACAGTGAGCAGTTCTTC.

The chain is built from TRBV6-5 and TRBJ1-5; unclear D gene. V was shortened by 4 bases and J by 6 bases, with 13 bases between the two germline ends. The germline V gene has CDR1 MNHEY and CDR2 SVGAGI. The CDR3 loop spans 14 amino acids. The DNA for the CDR3 is TGTGCCAGCAGTTTCGCGAGGCTGGGTCAGCCCCAGCATTTT. Amino acids: CASSFARLGQPQHF.

In the case of this clonotype: Mismatch with germline at one junction end may stem from a read error. V usage is TRBV7-9 and J usage is TRBJ1-2; D possibly corresponds to TRBD1 (6 bases). Germline CDR1 SEHNR, CDR2 FQNEAQ (reference sequence). This CDR3 has 12 amino acids. In DNA, the CDR3 is TGTGGCAGCAGCTCACCTACAGGGTTCTACTCCTTC. Its protein product is CGSSSPTGFYSF.

V usage is TRBV28 and J usage is TRBJ2-2, with 10 bases fitting TRBD1. Germline V gene sequence: CDR1 MDHEN, CDR2 SYDVKM. This CDR3 is built from 16 residues. J gave up 4 bases and V 6 bases, and 8 bases lay outside the gene matches. In DNA form, the CDR3 reads TGTGCCAGCAGGCCAACCGGGACAGGGGTCACCGGGGAGCTGTTTTTT. Translation: CASRPTGTGVTGELFF.

The chain has TRBV4-1 and TRBJ2-2; possibly TRBD1 or TRBD2 for D (6 bases each). CDR1 and CDR2 (germline): MGHRA, YSYEKL. The ends were cut back, 2 bases at V and 2 bases at J, with 15 bases in the middle. This CDR3 is 17 amino acids long. The CDR3 sequence: CASSQRLGGNNTGELFF. In nucleotides, the CDR3 is TGCGCCAGCAGCCAACGGTTAGGGGGGAACAACACCGGGGAGCTGTTTTTT.

A note on this clonotype: One base away lies a much larger clone, so this may be a sequencing read error. This chain links TRBV28 with TRBJ2-7; 7 bases line up with TRBD1. This CDR3 has 15 residues. The germline CDR1 and CDR2 sequences are MDHEN and SYDVKM. The CDR3 sequence is CASRDNWDRPYEQHF. The CDR3 DNA reads as TGTGCCAGCAGGGACAACTGGGACAGACCCTACGAGCAGCACTTC. Supplemented by reference TRBV28 and TRBJ2-7, the full variable domain reads DVKVTQSSRYLVKRTGEKVFLECVQDMDHENMFWYRQDPGLGLRLIYFSYDVKMKEKGDIPEGYSVSREKKERFSLILESASTNQTSMYLCASRDNWDRPYEQHFGPGTRLTVT.

Of note for this clonotype: It is likely a read error, because the conserved phenylalanine at the end of the CDR3 is missing. This chain uses TRBV6-1 with TRBJ2-7; perhaps TRBD1 as D (5 bases). V lost 6 bases, J lost 2 bases, and 11 bases lay in between. Germline loops: CDR1 MNHNS, CDR2 SASEGT. The CDR3 runs to 13 residues. CDR3 in DNA: TGTGCCAGCAGGGTAGGGGCCACCTACGAGCAGTACTTG. Translating it yields CASRVGATYEQYL.